The 32 T cell receptor beta chains below were found in one sample sequenced in a study of blood T cell repertoires in COVID-19. Only in-frame clones appear in the TCRdb table, and some are missing; sequencing was by immunoSEQ multiplex PCR. The profile shows about 74,000 clones, around 87% of them singletons. What was sequenced was peripheral blood. Every receptor here comes from a woman older than 75 with active or convalescent COVID-19.

The CDR3 DNA reads TGTGCCAGCAGCTTTGGGTCAGGGCGGTCCGGGGAGCTGTTTTTT. It specifies CASSFGSGRSGELFF. This chain connects TRBV5-4 to TRBJ2-2; a possible D gene is TRBD1 (5 bases). The CDR3 contains 15 residues. Between the trimmed V and J ends, which lost 2 bases and 6 bases, there was a span of 14 bases. Germline V gene lookup returns CDR1 SGHNT and CDR2 YYREEE (reference sequence).

The chain is built from TRBV6-5 and TRBJ1-1, with 7 nucleotides matching TRBD1. The germline gives CDR1 MNHEY, CDR2 SVGAGI. The length of the CDR3 is 11 residues. The V and J ends lost 6 bases and 11 bases, in that order; junction bases with no gene match: 6. The CDR3 DNA reads TGTGCCAGCAGGACAGGGAGGTGGGCTTTCTTT. This sequence encodes CASRTGRWAFF.

The chain has TRBV3-1 (or the pseudogene TRBV3-2) and TRBJ2-7, with D tentatively TRBD1 (8 bases). Germline assignment: CDR1 LGHDT and CDR2 YNNKEL (reference sequence). The CDR3 is made up of 17 amino acids. V was clipped by 3 bases and J by 2 bases, with 20 bases between them. CDR3 coding DNA: TGTGCCAGCAGCCACTCCAAAGGGGGGGACAGGACCTACGAGCAGTACTTC. Translating gives CASSHSKGGDRTYEQYF.

This chain joins TRBV11-2 and TRBJ2-5; 9 nucleotides align to TRBD2. The V and J ends lost 5 bases and 4 bases, in that order; junction bases with no gene match: 14. This CDR3 is built from 17 residues. Germline CDR1 reads SGHAT; CDR2 reads FQNNGV. The CDR3 loop reads CASSPPLAGWVVETQYF. Written as DNA, the CDR3 is TGTGCCAGCAGCCCGCCCCTAGCGGGGTGGGTGGTAGAGACCCAGTACTTC.

The chain is built from TRBV2 and TRBJ1-1; 10 bases align to TRBD1. The trim removed 6 bases at V and 5 bases at J, leaving 15 bases unmatched. Per the germline V gene, CDR1 is SNHLY and CDR2 is FYNNEI. There are 17 residues in the CDR3. The CDR3 DNA is TGTGCCAGCAGCCCTAATCTAAGGACAGGGGGGAAAACTGAAGCTTTCTTT. Its protein is CASSPNLRTGGKTEAFF.

The chain couples TRBV27 to TRBJ1-5, with D possibly being TRBD1 (5 bases). The CDR3 contains 15 residues. Germline values: CDR1 MNHEY, CDR2 SMNVEV (reference sequence). Trimming took 2 bases from V and 7 from J, leaving 15 bases between them. The CDR3 sequence is CASSLRFSGGQPQHF. Written as DNA, the CDR3 is TGTGCCAGCAGTTTACGTTTCAGCGGGGGACAGCCCCAGCATTTT.

The chain recombines TRBV12-3 or TRBV12-4 with TRBJ1-1; D is perhaps TRBD1 (6 bases). This CDR3 is built from 13 residues. Trimming pared 1 base from V and 8 bases from J, leaving 11 bases between. CDR3: CASSLVQGPEAFF. DNA of the CDR3: TGTGCCAGCAGTTTAGTCCAGGGGCCCGAAGCTTTCTTT.

This chain connects TRBV5-1 to TRBJ1-1, with unresolved D. The CDR3 is 14 amino acids. Germline V lookup: CDR1 SGHRS, CDR2 YFSETQ. V was pared by 6 bases and J by 0 bases, with 12 bases between. This CDR3 is CASMVGSLNTEAFF. CDR3 in DNA: TGCGCCAGCATGGTTGGGAGCTTGAACACTGAAGCTTTCTTT.

CDR3 nucleotides: TGTGCCAGCTCGACAGGGGATGGCTACACCTTC. Protein: CASSTGDGYTF. The rearrangement uses TRBV18 and TRBJ1-2, with 8 bases identical to TRBD1. After removal of 6 bases from V and 6 bases from J, the junction contained 0 bases not matched to a gene. Per germline, CDR1 KGHSH and CDR2 LQKENI. CDR3 length: 11 amino acids.

The chain joins TRBV6-1 to TRBJ1-5; weak D call: TRBD1 (6 bases). The length of the CDR3 is 14 residues. Trimming took off 2 bases at V and 5 bases at J, with 10 bases between the two ends. Per the germline V gene, CDR1 is MNHNS and CDR2 is SASEGT. The CDR3 is CASSEPGQYQPQHF. The CDR3, as DNA: TGTGCCAGCAGTGAACCGGGACAATATCAGCCCCAGCATTTT.

This clone was detected only once. V and J are TRBV5-5 and TRBJ1-4; weak D call: TRBD1 (5 bases). Trimming pared 2 bases from V and 5 bases from J, leaving 16 bases between. Germline V gene sequence: CDR1 SGHKS, CDR2 YYEKEE (reference sequence). This CDR3 contains 16 residues. The CDR3 DNA sequence: TGTGCCAGCAGCTTTGGTGACTCAGGGTGGAATGAAAAACTGTTTTTT. This encodes CASSFGDSGWNEKLFF.

The chain uses TRBV25-1 and TRBJ1-2; 8 bases map to TRBD1. The junction had 13 bases not matched to a gene; V was cut back by 6 bases and J by 7 bases. CDR3 length: 15 amino acids. CDR1 and CDR2 (germline): MGHDK, SYGVNS. CDR3 coding DNA: TGTGCCAGCAGATCTGAAACTGCAGGGGGCGGTGGCTACACCTTC. Translation: CASRSETAGGGGYTF.

The chain employs TRBV5-6 and TRBJ2-7; 9 bases are a match to TRBD1. V shed 4 bases, J shed 2 bases, and the junction held 10 bases outside the gene matches. CDR1 SGHDT and CDR2 YYEEEE come from the germline V gene. The CDR3 runs to 16 residues. The DNA of the CDR3 is TGTGCCAGCAGCAACCCGGACAGGGGCGAAACCTACGAGCAGTACTTC. Amino acid sequence: CASSNPDRGETYEQYF.

V is TRBV27 and J is TRBJ2-5; TRBD1 is a possible D gene (5 bases). The CDR3 length is 15 residues. V shed 0 bases and J shed 2 bases, with 10 bases lying between them. Germline V CDR1 and CDR2: MNHEY, SMNVEV (reference sequence). CDR3 in DNA: TGTGCCAGCAGTTTATCGTGGCAGGGTCAAGAGACCCAGTACTTC. This codes for CASSLSWQGQETQYF.

This chain connects TRBV6-4 to TRBJ1-1; 10 bases fit TRBD1. The germline CDR1 and CDR2 sequences are MRHNA and SNTAGT. Losses at the gene ends were 6 bases for V and 1 base for J; bases not matched to a gene: 2. The CDR3 contains 14 residues. CDR3 loop: CASRRDRGNTEAFF. CDR3 in DNA: TGTGCCAGCAGAAGGGACAGGGGGAACACTGAAGCTTTCTTT.

V is TRBV19 and J is TRBJ2-1, with 9 bases identical to TRBD1. After removal of 1 base from V and 1 base from J, the junction contained 8 bases not matched to a gene. Germline V CDR1 and CDR2: LNHDA, SQIVND (reference sequence). This CDR3 has 18 amino acids. For the CDR3, the DNA is TGTGCCAGTAGTATAGGAGGGAACAGGGGGCTATCCTACAATGAGCAGTTCTTC. As protein: CASSIGGNRGLSYNEQFF.

CDR3 coding DNA: TGTGCCAGCAGCCAAGCCCAAAGAGGGGGCTCCAAAAACATTCAGTACTTC. This encodes CASSQAQRGGSKNIQYF. The gene calls are TRBV4-2 and TRBJ2-4, with 7 bases that match TRBD1. CDR3 length: 17 amino acids. V was pared by 1 base and J by 2 bases, with 8 bases of the junction left unmatched. CDR1 is LGHNA, CDR2 YNFKEQ, per germline.

The rearrangement uses TRBV7-9 and TRBJ1-1; weak D call: TRBD1 (5 bases). V gave up 1 base and J gave up 4 bases, with 7 bases separating them. This CDR3 has 13 residues. Germline V gene data show CDR1 as SEHNR and CDR2 as FQNEAQ (reference sequence). The CDR3 loop is CASSLGQSTEAFF. The CDR3 nucleotides are TGTGCCAGCAGCTTAGGACAGAGCACTGAAGCTTTCTTT.

The V gene is TRBV19, the J gene TRBJ2-3, with TRBD2 matching 7 bases. Germline loops: CDR1 LNHDA, CDR2 SQIVND (reference sequence). The V gene end was trimmed by 6 bases and the J gene end by 3 bases; junction bases not matched to a gene: 9. The CDR3 length is 15 residues. CDR3: CASSGGGDGTDTQYF. The CDR3 region has the DNA TGTGCCAGTAGCGGCGGGGGAGACGGTACAGATACGCAGTATTTT.

This chain's CDR3 is CASSLSVRQADMNTEAFF. The CDR3 region has the DNA TGTGCCAGCAGTCTTTCCGTGCGACAGGCCGACATGAACACTGAAGCTTTCTTT. V and J are TRBV27 and TRBJ1-1; tentatively, D is TRBD1 (6 bases). The CDR3 has 18 amino acids. The V gene lost 5 bases and the J gene lost 0 bases, with 22 bases spanning the gap. Germline lookup yields CDR1 MNHEY and CDR2 SMNVEV (reference sequence).

The chain carries TRBV5-1 and TRBJ1-6; D ambiguous. In germline, CDR1 is SGHRS, CDR2 YFSETQ. The CDR3 has 14 residues. The V end was cut by 0 bases, the J end by 9 bases, with 10 bases between. The CDR3 loop reads CASSLGAGISPLHF. In nucleotides, the CDR3 is TGCGCCAGCAGCTTGGGGGCAGGTATTTCACCCCTCCACTTT.

The chain combines TRBV5-4 with TRBJ1-5; tentative D call: TRBD1 (5 bases). Per the germline V gene, CDR1 is SGHNT and CDR2 is YYREEE (reference sequence). The CDR3 totals 16 residues. Deletions cut 4 bases from V and 4 bases from J, with 18 bases between. CDR3 in amino acids: CASSQMTDGPNQPQHF. In DNA, the CDR3 is TGTGCCAGCAGCCAAATGACAGATGGGCCAAATCAGCCCCAGCATTTT.

The gene calls are TRBV19 and TRBJ1-5; 11 bases line up with TRBD1. Germline V CDR1 and CDR2: LNHDA, SQIVND (reference sequence). V lost 5 bases to trimming and J lost 5 bases; unmatched junction nucleotides: 5. The CDR3 has 15 residues. CDR3 bases: TGTGCCAGTAGTTCCGGGACAGGGGGATATCAGCCCCAGCATTTT. It is translated as CASSSGTGGYQPQHF.

In its sample, this clone was seen once. The chain has TRBV7-8 and TRBJ1-5; TRBD1 matches at 8 bases. From germline, CDR1 is SGHVS and CDR2 FQNEAQ. The CDR3 spans 14 residues. The J segment lost 7 bases and the V segment lost 5 bases, leaving 7 bases of the junction unmatched. This CDR3 reads CASSPGTGPQPQHF. CDR3 DNA: TGTGCCAGCAGCCCAGGGACAGGCCCGCAGCCCCAGCATTTT.

The V gene is TRBV7-3, the J gene TRBJ2-3; 9 positions match TRBD1. This CDR3 has 15 amino acids. The V gene's germline CDR1 is SGHTA and CDR2 FQGTGA. V lost 2 bases, J lost 7 bases, and 7 bases stayed unmatched. The CDR3 protein is CASSLGTGNLYTQYF. The CDR3 DNA reads TGTGCCAGCAGCTTAGGGACAGGGAATCTGTATACGCAGTATTTT. Together with reference TRBV7-3 and TRBJ2-3, the CDR3 gives the full variable domain: GAGVSQTPSNKVTEKGKYVELRCDPISGHTALYWYRQSLGQGPEFLIYFQGTGAADDSGLPNDRFFAVRPEGSVSTLKIQRTERGDSAVYLCASSLGTGNLYTQYFGPGTRLTVL.

The CDR3 DNA sequence: TGTGCCAGCAGTACCTGGACAGGCCGGGGCACTGAAGCTTTCTTT. Its protein is CASSTWTGRGTEAFF. The chain employs TRBV6-5 and TRBJ1-1, with 7 bases aligning to TRBD1. With 5 bases clipped from V and 4 bases from J, the junction kept 10 bases outside the gene matches. CDR1 is MNHEY, CDR2 SVGAGI, per germline. The CDR3 is 15 amino acids.

This rearrangement joins TRBV29-1 to TRBJ1-1; TRBD1 matches at 8 bases. CDR1 SQVTM and CDR2 ANQGSEA come from the germline V gene. CDR3 length: 14 residues. V shed 7 bases and J 8 bases; nucleotides not matched to a gene: 15. The CDR3 DNA sequence: TGCAGCGCGTGGGACAGGAGAGTTGTTGACGAAGCTTTCTTT. Translating it yields CSAWDRRVVDEAFF.

The chain combines TRBV5-5 with TRBJ1-1, with TRBD1 identical over 10 bases. The CDR3 spans 18 residues. The junction had 10 bases not matched to a gene; V was cut back by 0 bases and J by 2 bases. Germline CDR1 SGHKS, CDR2 YYEKEE (reference sequence). For the CDR3, the DNA is TGTGCCAGCAGCTTGGCCCCGGGACAGGGGTCCATAAACACTGAAGCTTTCTTT. Its translation is CASSLAPGQGSINTEAFF.

The chain combines TRBV5-1 with TRBJ2-3, with a weak D call TRBD1 (6 bases). The CDR3 is made up of 12 amino acids. Between the trimmed V and J ends, which lost 4 bases and 6 bases, there was a span of 9 bases. CDR1 is SGHRS and CDR2 is YFSETQ in the germline V gene. CDR3 sequence: CASSVQGDTQYF. The CDR3 DNA follows: TGCGCCAGCAGCGTACAGGGTGATACGCAGTATTTT.

V usage is TRBV7-8 and J usage is TRBJ2-7; D may be TRBD2 (8 bases). Germline values: CDR1 SGHVS, CDR2 FQNEAQ. V was shortened by 5 bases and J by 0 bases, with 20 bases between the two germline ends. The CDR3 extends over 17 amino acids. The CDR3 sequence is CASSRDLTGTSSYEQYF. CDR3 DNA: TGTGCCAGCAGCCGAGACCTGACAGGGACTAGCTCCTACGAGCAGTACTTC.

The genes are TRBV28 and TRBJ1-5; the match to TRBD1 covers 8 bases. Germline V gene data show CDR1 as MDHEN and CDR2 as SYDVKM. J was trimmed by 2 bases and V by 5 bases; bases with no gene match: 5. The CDR3 consists of 15 residues. CDR3 coding DNA: TGTGCCAGCAGTCCTCCAGGGGGCCGCAATCAGCCCCAGCATTTT. Its translation is CASSPPGGRNQPQHF.

The chain recombines TRBV6-5 with TRBJ1-1, with 9 bases aligning to TRBD1. J lost 5 bases, V lost 6 bases, and 7 bases had no gene match. CDR3 length equals 14 residues. CDR1 is MNHEY and CDR2 is SVGAGI in the germline V gene. CDR3 region: CASRNRGQTTEAFF. The CDR3 nucleotides read TGTGCCAGCAGAAACAGGGGGCAAACGACTGAAGCTTTCTTT.